The clone carrying this T cell receptor beta chain was counted many times. The ends were cut back, 3 bases at V and 1 base at J, with 3 bases in the middle. The CDR3 has 13 amino acids. Germline loops: CDR1 KGHSH, CDR2 LQKENI. Time point described: sample taken at primary tumor resection. The authors sequenced whole RNA from tumor, nontumor lung or frozen PBMC without sorting. The data were obtained in a study of spatial heterogeneity in lung cancer. Background on the study: A consistent excess of beta-chain over alpha-chain sequences was detected.

TCRdb independently ran MiXCR on the 5' RACE reads; one entry per CDR3 protein. The data contain 39,000 or so distinct CDR3 sequences, approximately 3% of them singletons. The chain is built from TRBV18 and TRBJ2-2; D not resolved. This TCR came from a male donor with early-stage non-small cell lung cancer. The material was normal lung tissue next to the tumor, obtained at surgery. The CDR3 DNA reads TGTGCCAGCTCACCCGTGAACACCGGGGAGCTGTTTTTT. This encodes CASSPVNTGELFF.